These 11 T cell receptor beta chains were all obtained from the same sample, sequenced in a study of early T cells in non-severe SARS-CoV-2 infection. From the 5' RACE reads, TCRdb called clonotypes with MiXCR, one entry per CDR3 protein. The data show some 91,000 distinct CDR3 sequences, 13% seen once. The sequenced sample consisted of whole blood. The receptors come from an adult who was a healthcare worker with PCR-confirmed SARS-CoV-2 infection or an uninfected control (not recorded which).

The CDR3 loop reads CSAPNQFFEQYF. As DNA, the CDR3 is TGCAGTGCTCCAAACCAGTTCTTCGAGCAGTACTTC. The chain links TRBV20-1 to TRBJ2-7, with D unresolved. Trimming left V 5 bases short and J 6 bases short, with 14 bases between. The CDR3 consists of 12 residues. The germline V gene has CDR1 DFQATT and CDR2 SNEGSKA (reference sequence).

The gene calls are TRBV13 and TRBJ1-4; 10 nucleotides agree with TRBD1. Trimming cost V 4 bases and J 11 bases; bases outside gene matches: 1. Germline-derived CDR1 and CDR2 are PRHDT and FYEKMQ (reference sequence). The CDR3 runs to 12 residues. The CDR3 DNA reads as TGTGCCAGCAGCTGGACAGGGGGGAAACTGTTTTTT. Its translation: CASSWTGGKLFF. Complete variable domain (other parts from reference TRBV13 and TRBJ1-4): AAGVIQSPRHLIKEKRETATLKCYPIPRHDTVYWYQQGPGQDPQFLISFYEKMQSDKGSIPDRFSAQQFSDYHSELNMSSLELGDSALYFCASSWTGGKLFFGSGTQLSVL.

This sequence joins TRBV9 and TRBJ2-1; TRBD2 might be the D (5 bases). This CDR3 is 15 amino acids long. With 0 bases removed from V and 4 bases from J, the gap between germline ends came to 11 bases. CDR1 is SGDLS and CDR2 is YYNGEE in the germline V gene. CDR3 residues: CASSVGGAQYNEQFF. CDR3 nucleotide sequence: TGTGCCAGCAGCGTAGGGGGAGCCCAATACAATGAGCAGTTCTTC.

The gene calls are TRBV5-1 and TRBJ2-7; D not certain. The CDR3 totals 10 residues. V dropped 5 bases and J dropped 5 bases, with 5 bases sitting between them. CDR1 is SGHRS, CDR2 YFSETQ, per germline. CDR3 residues: CASRADEQYF. The CDR3 DNA is TGCGCCAGCAGGGCGGACGAGCAGTACTTC.

V usage is TRBV10-3 and J usage is TRBJ2-3; D unclear. The CDR3 contains 14 residues. The V and J ends lost 6 bases and 0 bases respectively, with 10 bases between them. Germline loops: CDR1 ENHRY, CDR2 SYGVKD. Here the CDR3 reads CAIRGSYSTDTQYF. In nucleotides, the CDR3 is TGTGCCATCAGGGGGTCGTATAGCACAGATACGCAGTATTTT.

This clonotype came up many times. The chain links TRBV5-5 to TRBJ2-1; 8 nucleotides match TRBD2. Germline values: CDR1 SGHKS, CDR2 YYEKEE (reference sequence). The length of the CDR3 is 15 residues. The V gene end was trimmed by 1 base and the J gene end by 3 bases; junction bases not matched to a gene: 3. The CDR3 here is CASSLNSGVYNEQFF. DNA for the CDR3: TGTGCCAGCAGCTTGAATAGCGGGGTCTACAATGAGCAGTTCTTC.

This clonotype was counted ten times or more. The rearrangement joins TRBV20-1 to TRBJ2-3, with D unclear. This CDR3 has 12 residues. Germline-derived CDR1 and CDR2 are DFQATT and SNEGSKA (reference sequence). Deletions cut 0 bases from V and 4 bases from J, with 5 bases between. The CDR3 is CSARDWADTQYF. In DNA, the CDR3 is TGCAGTGCTAGAGATTGGGCAGATACGCAGTATTTT.

This clonotype was detected a few times. The chain links TRBV27 to TRBJ2-7, with D unresolved. CDR1 is MNHEY and CDR2 is SMNVEV in the germline V gene (reference sequence). V lost 4 bases and J lost 1, with 14 bases in between. The CDR3 runs to 15 residues. The CDR3 sequence is CASSSKPAPSYEQYF. CDR3 sequence (DNA): TGTGCCAGCAGTTCCAAGCCGGCCCCATCCTACGAGCAGTACTTC.

This clonotype showed up many times. J is TRBJ2-7 and V is TRBV10-2, with D uncertain. V was clipped by 10 bases and J by 0 bases, with 19 bases between them. CDR1 is WSHSY and CDR2 is SAAADI in the germline V gene. The CDR3 spans 15 residues. CDR3 bases: TGCGCCACCCGCGTTGTGACCGAAGGCTCCTACGAGCAGTACTTC. It yields the protein CATRVVTEGSYEQYF.

This clonotype was counted many times. This rearrangement joins TRBV12-3 or TRBV12-4 to TRBJ1-1; unclear D gene. The CDR3 is 12 residues long. The germline V and J ends were trimmed by 4 bases and 11 bases, with 14 bases remaining between them. The CDR3 loop is CASSSPRQSAFF. CDR3 nucleotides: TGTGCCAGCAGTTCCCCCCGGCAGTCGGCTTTCTTT.

This clonotype was observed many times. The genes are TRBV6-5 and TRBJ1-2; a weak D match, TRBD1 (5 bases). The CDR3 totals 14 residues. Germline CDR1 MNHEY, CDR2 SVGAGI. With 2 bases removed from V and 8 bases from J, the gap between germline ends came to 15 bases. The CDR3 loop is CASSYGWEGRGYTF. In DNA form, the CDR3 reads TGTGCCAGCAGTTACGGCTGGGAGGGACGAGGCTACACCTTC.